The 20 T cell receptor beta chains given below trace back to one sample, sequenced in a study of cytomegalovirus exposure and HLA in healthy donors. It was with 60 Vbeta and 13 Jbeta primers that the PCR ran. This table comes from immunoSEQ multiplex PCR, and its TCRdb copy is limited to in-frame clones, with some not included. The sample carries approximately 130,000 clones, about 81% recorded once. The specimen sequenced was PBMCs. These receptors were collected from a man between 35 and 55 years old in good health and CMV-seronegative.

In its sample, this clone was seen once. The CDR3 is CASKGERGPLHF. The DNA of the CDR3 is TGCGCCAGCAAGGGGGAGAGGGGCCCACTCCACTTT. The J gene is TRBJ1-6, the V gene TRBV10-2; tentatively, D is TRBD1 (6 bases). This CDR3 contains 12 residues. Trimming cost V 7 bases and J 16 bases, with 17 bases left between them. Germline CDR1 reads WSHSY; CDR2 reads SAAADI.

V gene TRBV18 combines with J gene TRBJ1-1, with TRBD1 matching over 10 bases. The CDR3 is 15 residues long. Germline-derived CDR1 and CDR2 are KGHSH and LQKENI. V gave up 3 bases and J gave up 1 base; unmatched junction bases: 2. The CDR3 DNA is TGTGCCAGCTCACCCTGGACAGGGGGGAACACTGAAGCTTTCTTT. Protein product: CASSPWTGGNTEAFF. Supplemented by reference TRBV18 and TRBJ1-1, the full variable domain reads NAGVMQNPRHLVRRRGQEARLRCSPMKGHSHVYWYRQLPEEGLKFMVYLQKENIIDESGMPKERFSAEFPKEGPSILRIQQVVRGDSAAYFCASSPWTGGNTEAFFGQGTRLTVV.

V usage is TRBV10-3 and J usage is TRBJ1-1, with D possibly TRBD1 on 5 matching bases. The V gene's germline CDR1 is ENHRY and CDR2 SYGVKD. Trimming removed 0 bases from V and 7 bases from J, with 12 bases in between. The CDR3 sequence is 14 residues long. CDR3 nucleotides: TGTGCCATCAGTGAGTCGCGTGGGGGGGATGAAGCTTTCTTT. This translates into CAISESRGGDEAFF.

The rearrangement links TRBV30 to TRBJ1-1; the D is unclear. The CDR3 length is 13 residues. Germline V gene data show CDR1 as GTSNPN and CDR2 as SVGIG (reference sequence). The germline V and J ends were trimmed by 4 bases and 4 bases, with 13 bases remaining between them. The chain's CDR3 is CAWNTGLVTEAFF. For the CDR3, the DNA is TGTGCCTGGAATACGGGTCTAGTCACTGAAGCTTTCTTT.

CDR3 region: CASSKGKGAVAFF. CDR3 coding DNA: TGTGCCAGCAGCAAAGGTAAGGGGGCGGTTGCTTTCTTT. This chain joins TRBV21-1 and TRBJ1-1; TRBD1, the table's D call, lacks a check against the DNA. TRBV21-1 is reported as a pseudogene. This CDR3 spans 13 amino acids.

The chain couples TRBV11-2 to TRBJ1-1; D is uncertain. Germline CDR1 is SGHAT and CDR2 is FQNNGV. Trimming removed 5 bases from V and 3 bases from J, with 4 bases in between. The CDR3 consists of 11 residues. CDR3 protein: CASSLYTEAFF. CDR3 DNA sequence: TGTGCCAGCAGCCTCTACACTGAAGCTTTCTTT.

This clone was observed once. The CDR3 nucleotides are TGTGCCAGCAGCCCCGATCTACGGGAGACCCAGTACTTC. Amino acid sequence: CASSPDLRETQYF. This chain links TRBV7-7 with TRBJ2-5, with no clear D. There are 13 residues in the CDR3. Germline CDR1 and CDR2: SSHAT and FNYEAQ (reference sequence). Deletions cut 5 bases from V and 5 bases from J, with 12 bases between.

V usage is TRBV28 and J usage is TRBJ2-1; the match to TRBD2 covers 7 bases. The germline gives CDR1 MDHEN, CDR2 SYDVKM. The CDR3 totals 15 residues. V lost 7 bases, J lost 4 bases, and 10 bases stayed unmatched. CDR3 protein: CASTSLGEGYNEQFF. The CDR3 nucleotides are TGTGCCAGCACCAGTTTGGGGGAGGGGTACAATGAGCAGTTCTTC.

V and J are TRBV19 and TRBJ2-7; possibly TRBD2 for D (6 bases). Trimming removed 7 bases at V and 0 bases at J, with 13 bases between. Germline V gene sequence: CDR1 LNHDA, CDR2 SQIVND (reference sequence). The CDR3 contains 14 residues. The chain's CDR3 is CASTGGTVSYEQYF. CDR3 bases: TGTGCCAGTACAGGAGGGACGGTCTCCTACGAGCAGTACTTC.

The chain couples TRBV5-6 to TRBJ2-5; D remains ambiguous. Trimming pared 0 bases from V and 1 base from J, leaving 4 bases between. The CDR3 spans 13 residues. The germline V gene has CDR1 SGHDT and CDR2 YYEEEE. For the CDR3, the DNA is TGTGCCAGCAGCTTGGCGGTCCAAGAGACCCAGTACTTC. It is translated as CASSLAVQETQYF.

The V gene is TRBV11-2, the J gene TRBJ2-7; TRBD1 aligns across 10 bases. Germline CDR1 reads SGHAT; CDR2 reads FQNNGV. The CDR3 length is 14 residues. With V trimmed by 3 bases and J by 11 bases, 10 bases remained unmatched. CDR3 nucleotides: TGTGCCAGCAGCTTTGGGGGACAGGGGACGGGCGAGTACTTC. It specifies CASSFGGQGTGEYF.

This chain connects TRBV29-1 to TRBJ1-1; D may be TRBD1 (5 bases). With 4 bases removed from V and 1 base from J, the gap between germline ends came to 7 bases. CDR1 and CDR2 from the germline V gene are SQVTM and ANQGSEA. CDR3 length: 12 amino acids. This CDR3 is CSVGGQNTEAFF. The CDR3 DNA follows: TGCAGCGTTGGAGGACAGAACACTGAAGCTTTCTTT.

CDR3 bases: TGTGCGTGCTCAACTAGGGCGGGGGACTCCTACGAGCAGTACTTC. Translating it yields CACSTRAGDSYEQYF. The chain links TRBV19 to TRBJ2-7, with TRBD2 matching 7 bases. The CDR3 length is 15 residues. CDR1 is LNHDA, CDR2 SQIVND, per germline (reference sequence).

The chain combines TRBV7-2 with TRBJ1-5, with 7 nucleotides matching TRBD1. There are 14 residues in the CDR3. Losses at the gene ends were 3 bases for V and 7 bases for J; bases not matched to a gene: 6. The germline V gene encodes CDR1 SGHTA and CDR2 FQGNSA. CDR3 nucleotide sequence: TGTGCCAGCAGCTTCCAGGGGGACGGGCAGCCCCAGCATTTT. Translating gives CASSFQGDGQPQHF.

V and J are TRBV18 and TRBJ1-2, with 9 bases lining up with TRBD1. J gave up 6 bases and V 4 bases, and 9 bases lay outside the gene matches. The germline gives CDR1 KGHSH, CDR2 LQKENI. The CDR3 is 15 amino acids. The CDR3 bases are TGTGCCAGCTCACGCGGACAGGGGAGAATCGATGGCTACACCTTC. This translates into CASSRGQGRIDGYTF.

This clone was seen just once. The chain combines TRBV19 with TRBJ1-1; 12 bases line up with TRBD1. The germline CDR1 and CDR2 sequences are LNHDA and SQIVND (reference sequence). Germline trimming cut 3 bases from V and 0 bases from J; bases unmatched to any gene: 5. This CDR3 is 17 amino acids long. The CDR3 nucleotides read TGTGCCAGTAGTATTGTGGGGACAGGGGGCTTGAACACTGAAGCTTTCTTT. Translating gives CASSIVGTGGLNTEAFF.

The chain carries TRBV6-6 and TRBJ2-7; 9 bases are shared with TRBD1. Trimming removed 6 bases from V and 0 bases from J; junction bases left unmatched: 6. This CDR3 spans 15 amino acids. Germline V gene data show CDR1 as MNHNY and CDR2 as SVGAGI (reference sequence). CDR3 nucleotides: TGTGCCAGCAGGACCGGGACAGGGCCCTCCTACGAGCAGTACTTC. Protein: CASRTGTGPSYEQYF.

This rearrangement joins TRBV29-1 to TRBJ1-1; D ambiguous. The CDR3 has 12 residues. The germline CDR1 and CDR2 sequences are SQVTM and ANQGSEA. The V end was cut by 4 bases, the J end by 3 bases, with 9 bases between. CDR3 sequence: CSVGPGDTEAFF. CDR3 DNA: TGCAGCGTTGGTCCCGGGGACACTGAAGCTTTCTTT.

The genes are TRBV6-5 and TRBJ2-4; perhaps TRBD1 as D (5 bases). Trimming took 2 bases from V and 1 from J, leaving 12 bases between them. CDR1 is MNHEY, CDR2 SVGAGI, per germline. The CDR3 contains 16 residues. The DNA for the CDR3 is TGTGCCAGCAGTTACGGCAGGGAAGGGGCCAAAAACATTCAGTACTTC. Translating gives CASSYGREGAKNIQYF.

This chain uses TRBV30 with TRBJ2-1, with 7 bases fitting TRBD2. Germline CDR1 GTSNPN, CDR2 SVGIG (reference sequence). The V gene end was trimmed by 5 bases and the J gene end by 15 bases; junction bases not matched to a gene: 13. The CDR3 loop spans 12 amino acids. CDR3 nucleotide sequence: TGTGCCTGGGCACGGACCGGGAGGAGTCCGTTCTTC. This encodes CAWARTGRSPFF.